These 25 T cell receptor beta chains were sequenced from one sample in a study of blood T cell repertoires in COVID-19. Sequenced by immunoSEQ multiplex PCR; TCRdb stores in-frame clones only, minus some. The sample comprises about 68,000 clones, about 86% of which are singletons, and over 4% rests with the top ten. The specimen was peripheral blood. The source of these receptors is a man aged 50 or older with acute or convalescent COVID-19.

This clone was seen a single time. The rearrangement uses TRBV25-1 and TRBJ2-3, with TRBD2 matching over 12 bases. The length of the CDR3 is 16 residues. Unmatched junction bases numbered 7, after V lost 5 bases and J lost 4 bases. Germline CDR1 and CDR2: MGHDK and SYGVNS. CDR3 protein: CASSTWTSGKADTQYF. The CDR3 DNA follows: TGTGCCAGCAGTACTTGGACTAGCGGGAAGGCAGATACGCAGTATTTT.

The chain couples TRBV12-1 to TRBJ2-7; the table's D call of TRBD2 was not tested on the DNA. TRBV12-1 is classified as a pseudogene. The CDR3 sequence is 17 residues long. The CDR3 sequence is CASSPSGVSSGSYEQYF. CDR3 sequence (DNA): TGTGCCAGCAGCCCTAGCGGGGTGAGTAGCGGGAGTTACGAGCAGTACTTC.

The rearrangement joins TRBV6-6 to TRBJ2-4, with D perhaps matching TRBD1 (5 bases). Trimming took off 5 bases at V and 2 bases at J, with 16 bases between the two ends. CDR3 length equals 16 residues. Germline lookup yields CDR1 MNHNY and CDR2 SVGAGI (reference sequence). CDR3 protein: CASSLGKGLTKNIQYF. DNA for the CDR3: TGTGCCAGCAGTCTAGGGAAGGGGCTTACCAAAAACATTCAGTACTTC.

The rearrangement joins TRBV10-3 to TRBJ2-6, with a tentative D call TRBD2 (6 bases). V lost 3 bases and J lost 1, with 13 bases in between. Germline V gives CDR1 ENHRY, CDR2 SYGVKD. The CDR3 extends over 17 amino acids. The CDR3 DNA reads TGTGCCATCAGTGAATCAGAAGGGAGGTCTGGGGCCAACGTCCTGACTTTC. It is translated as CAISESEGRSGANVLTF.

The chain employs TRBV6-5 and TRBJ1-2; 7 positions match TRBD1. The J segment lost 6 bases and the V segment lost 2 bases, leaving 9 bases of the junction unmatched. Germline-derived CDR1 and CDR2 are MNHEY and SVGAGI. This CDR3 comprises 15 residues. CDR3 nucleotides: TGTGCCAGCAGTTACGCTAAGGGGGCGGAAGATGGCTACACCTTC. This codes for CASSYAKGAEDGYTF.

The rearrangement joins TRBV28 to TRBJ2-7; D is possibly TRBD2 (6 bases). Germline CDR1 reads MDHEN; CDR2 reads SYDVKM. There are 12 residues in the CDR3. With 8 bases removed from V and 4 bases from J, the gap between germline ends came to 12 bases. In DNA form, the CDR3 reads TGTGCCAGCTCTCGGGGGAAGTACGAGCAGTACTTC. Its protein is CASSRGKYEQYF.

In this sample, this clone turned up once. The chain employs TRBV2 and TRBJ1-1, with D possibly TRBD1 on 6 matching bases. The CDR3 is 14 amino acids. Germline CDR1 reads SNHLY; CDR2 reads FYNNEI. V lost 5 bases, J lost 3 bases, and 13 bases lay in between. DNA of the CDR3: TGTGCCAGCAGTTCTACAGGGCCGGACACTGAAGCTTTCTTT. It encodes CASSSTGPDTEAFF.

This clone was seen just once. The chain combines TRBV10-3 with TRBJ1-6; D may be TRBD1 (6 bases). Germline-derived CDR1 and CDR2 are ENHRY and SYGVKD. Trimming stripped 0 bases from V and 7 bases from J, with 10 bases between. CDR3 length: 15 residues. The CDR3 DNA sequence: TGTGCCATCAGTGAGTCGGGACAAGAGAATTCACCCCTCCACTTT. It codes for CAISESGQENSPLHF.

The chain couples TRBV18 to TRBJ2-7, with TRBD2 matching 10 bases. V was pared by 0 bases and J by 6 bases, with 8 bases of the junction left unmatched. Germline CDR1 KGHSH, CDR2 LQKENI. CDR3 length: 16 amino acids. CDR3 in amino acids: CASSPPALAGDGEQYF. Written as DNA, the CDR3 is TGTGCCAGCTCACCACCGGCTCTAGCGGGAGACGGCGAGCAGTACTTC. Filled out from reference TRBV18 and TRBJ2-7, the complete variable domain reads NAGVMQNPRHLVRRRGQEARLRCSPMKGHSHVYWYRQLPEEGLKFMVYLQKENIIDESGMPKERFSAEFPKEGPSILRIQQVVRGDSAAYFCASSPPALAGDGEQYFGPGTRLTVT.

This clone appeared once. The chain's CDR3 is CASSERGTNQPQHF. The CDR3 DNA sequence: TGTGCCAGCAGTGAAAGAGGTACCAATCAGCCCCAGCATTTT. The chain uses TRBV6-1 and TRBJ1-5; D is uncertain. The CDR3 has 14 residues. CDR1 is MNHNS and CDR2 is SASEGT in the germline V gene. V was pared by 2 bases and J by 3 bases, with 8 bases between.

The V and J genes are TRBV7-2 and TRBJ1-5, with a possible D match to TRBD1 (5 bases). V lost 5 bases and J lost 1, with 12 bases in between. Germline V gives CDR1 SGHTA, CDR2 FQGNSA. The CDR3 covers 15 residues. CDR3 in amino acids: CASSPFGHSNQPQHF. CDR3 coding DNA: TGTGCCAGCAGCCCCTTCGGACACAGCAATCAGCCCCAGCATTTT.

The CDR3 DNA reads as TGTGCCAGCAGGGGGGGGGTGGCCGTGAACACTGAAGCTTTCTTT. Amino acids: CASRGGVAVNTEAFF. The chain recombines TRBV5-4 with TRBJ1-1; maybe TRBD1 (5 bases). The germline V gene encodes CDR1 SGHNT and CDR2 YYREEE (reference sequence). This CDR3 region has 15 residues. Deletions cut 5 bases from V and 0 bases from J, with 14 bases between.

The chain combines TRBV7-9 with TRBJ2-5; TRBD2 agrees at 8 bases. Germline CDR1 is SEHNR and CDR2 is FQNEAQ (reference sequence). J was trimmed by 1 base and V by 5 bases; bases with no gene match: 9. This CDR3 contains 16 residues. The CDR3 loop is CASSRRLASLQETQYF. CDR3 DNA sequence: TGTGCCAGCAGCCGTCGACTAGCGTCCCTCCAAGAGACCCAGTACTTC.

This clone was observed once. V is TRBV2 and J is TRBJ1-2; 7 nucleotides match TRBD1. The CDR3 spans 13 residues. The germline gives CDR1 SNHLY, CDR2 FYNNEI. Unmatched junction bases numbered 3, after V lost 6 bases and J lost 2 bases. The CDR3 bases are TGTGCCAGCAGCTTGACAGGGAACTATGGCTACACCTTC. It yields the protein CASSLTGNYGYTF.

The chain joins TRBV3-1 (or the pseudogene TRBV3-2) to TRBJ2-7, with no clear D. This CDR3 spans 13 amino acids. The germline V and J ends were trimmed by 2 bases and 4 bases, with 9 bases remaining between them. CDR1 is LGHDT and CDR2 is YNNKEL in the germline V gene (reference sequence). The chain's CDR3 is CASSQQASYEQYF. DNA for the CDR3: TGTGCCAGCAGCCAACAGGCAAGTTACGAGCAGTACTTC.

The table lists this clone with a few counts. The CDR3 spells CASSQPQGSQPQHF. The DNA for the CDR3 is TGCGCCAGCAGCCAACCACAGGGGAGTCAGCCCCAGCATTTT. This sequence joins TRBV4-1 and TRBJ1-5; 7 bases are shared with TRBD1. Germline-derived CDR1 and CDR2 are MGHRA and YSYEKL. The CDR3 is made up of 14 amino acids. V was clipped by 2 bases and J by 6 bases; unmatched bases: 4.

The chain recombines TRBV5-8 with TRBJ2-3; 15 bases are shared with TRBD2. Germline CDR1 SGHTS, CDR2 YDEGEE. V was clipped by 3 bases and J by 3 bases; unmatched bases: 2. This CDR3 region has 16 residues. The CDR3 sequence: CASSSGLAGGTDTQYF. The CDR3, as DNA: TGTGCCAGCAGCTCCGGACTAGCGGGGGGGACAGATACGCAGTATTTT.

This clone was seen a handful of times. The V call is TRBV6-1, the J call TRBJ2-4; TRBD2 agrees at 11 bases. This CDR3 spans 20 amino acids. Germline lookup yields CDR1 MNHNS and CDR2 SASEGT. Trimming at V came to 1 base and at J to 0 bases, leaving 11 bases not matched to a gene. CDR3 nucleotides: TGTGCCAGCAGTGAAGGATGGTTAGCGGGAGGGTCATCAGCCAAAAACATTCAGTACTTC. Amino acid sequence: CASSEGWLAGGSSAKNIQYF.

This clone was counted once. The chain combines TRBV9 with TRBJ2-5, with 11 bases lining up with TRBD1. J gave up 1 base and V 6 bases, and 11 bases lay outside the gene matches. CDR1 is SGDLS and CDR2 is YYNGEE in the germline V gene. The CDR3 extends over 17 amino acids. The CDR3 nucleotides read TGTGCCAGCACCAGGGAGGGGGGACAGGGGGTCCAAGAGACCCAGTACTTC. It encodes CASTREGGQGVQETQYF.

V gene TRBV7-2 combines with J gene TRBJ2-7; perhaps TRBD2 as D (5 bases). Looked up from germline, CDR1 is SGHTA and CDR2 is FQGNSA. The V gene lost 5 bases and the J gene lost 7 bases, with 15 bases spanning the gap. The length of the CDR3 is 13 residues. CDR3 coding DNA: TGTGCCAGCAGCAGACAAAGAGGCGGGGAGCAGTACTTC. Translating it yields CASSRQRGGEQYF.

The genes are TRBV19 and TRBJ2-1; D possibly corresponds to TRBD2 (5 bases). This CDR3 has 15 amino acids. V gave up 2 bases and J gave up 10 bases, with 18 bases separating them. CDR1 and CDR2 (germline): LNHDA, SQIVND (reference sequence). DNA of the CDR3: TGTGCCAGTAGTATATCTGCGGCGGGCCCGGGAGAGCAGTTCTTC. Protein: CASSISAAGPGEQFF.

The rearrangement uses TRBV15 and TRBJ2-5, with 8 bases fitting TRBD1. Germline-derived CDR1 and CDR2 are LNHNV and YYDKDF (reference sequence). V lost 0 bases and J lost 5; bases outside the gene matches: 8. The CDR3 consists of 16 residues. This CDR3 reads CATSRDLGTGGETQYF. The CDR3 DNA reads as TGTGCCACCAGCAGAGATCTCGGGACAGGAGGGGAGACCCAGTACTTC.

CDR3 nucleotides: TGTGCCAGTAGTTGGGAGTTTAATGGGGGGAATCAGCCCCAGCATTTT. It is translated as CASSWEFNGGNQPQHF. The J gene is TRBJ1-5, the V gene TRBV19; tentatively, D is TRBD1 (5 bases). This CDR3 has 16 amino acids. From germline, CDR1 is LNHDA and CDR2 SQIVND (reference sequence). V shed 5 bases and J shed 4 bases, with 18 bases lying between them.

The chain uses TRBV3-1 (or the pseudogene TRBV3-2) and TRBJ2-1, with TRBD2 matching over 7 bases. The germline CDR1 and CDR2 sequences are LGHDT and YNNKEL (reference sequence). The CDR3 is 12 amino acids. V was clipped by 1 base and J by 12 bases; unmatched bases: 3. The CDR3 loop reads CASSQGEGGQFF. The CDR3 DNA reads TGTGCCAGCAGCCAAGGGGAGGGTGGGCAGTTCTTC.

The rearrangement uses TRBV2 and TRBJ2-3, with 15 bases fitting TRBD2. The CDR3 sequence is 17 residues long. The germline gives CDR1 SNHLY, CDR2 FYNNEI. V shed 5 bases and J 5 bases; nucleotides not matched to a gene: 8. CDR3 sequence reads: CASSLFGLAGGKDTQYF. CDR3 nucleotide sequence: TGTGCCAGCAGTCTCTTCGGACTAGCGGGAGGGAAAGATACGCAGTATTTT. The variable domain in full, with the rest retrieved from reference TRBV2 and TRBJ2-3, is EPEVTQTPSHQVTQMGQEVILRCVPISNHLYFYWYRQILGQKVEFLVSFYNNEISEKSEIFDDQFSVERPDGSNFTLKIRSTKLEDSAMYFCASSLFGLAGGKDTQYFGPGTRLTVL.